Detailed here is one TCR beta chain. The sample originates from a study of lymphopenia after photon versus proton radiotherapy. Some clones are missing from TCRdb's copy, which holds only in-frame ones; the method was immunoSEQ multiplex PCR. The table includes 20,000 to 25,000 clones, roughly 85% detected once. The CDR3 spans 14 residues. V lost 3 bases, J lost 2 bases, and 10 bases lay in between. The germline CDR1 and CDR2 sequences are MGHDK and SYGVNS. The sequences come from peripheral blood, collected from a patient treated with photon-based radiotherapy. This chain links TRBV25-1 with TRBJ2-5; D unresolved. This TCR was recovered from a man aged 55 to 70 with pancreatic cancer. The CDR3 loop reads CASSDTYVQETQYF. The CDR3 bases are TGTGCCAGCAGTGACACATACGTTCAAGAGACCCAGTACTTC.